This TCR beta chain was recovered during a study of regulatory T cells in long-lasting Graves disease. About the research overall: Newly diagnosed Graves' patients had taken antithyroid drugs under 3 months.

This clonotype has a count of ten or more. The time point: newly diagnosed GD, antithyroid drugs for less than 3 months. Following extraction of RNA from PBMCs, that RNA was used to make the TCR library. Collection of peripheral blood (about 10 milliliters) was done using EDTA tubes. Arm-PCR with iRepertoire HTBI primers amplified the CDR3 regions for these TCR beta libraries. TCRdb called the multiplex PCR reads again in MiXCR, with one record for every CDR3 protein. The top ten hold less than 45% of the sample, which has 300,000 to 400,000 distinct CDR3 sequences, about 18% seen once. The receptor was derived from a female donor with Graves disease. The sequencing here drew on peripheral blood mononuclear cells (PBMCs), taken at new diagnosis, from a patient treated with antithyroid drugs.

The CDR3 spells CASSLTGGKNTEAFF. CDR3 nucleotide sequence: TGTGCCAGTAGTCTAACAGGGGGGAAGAACACTGAAGCTTTCTTT. The gene calls are TRBV19 and TRBJ1-1, with 8 bases that match TRBD1. Germline loops: CDR1 LNHDA, CDR2 SQIVND (reference sequence). Trimming removed 5 bases from V and 1 base from J; junction bases left unmatched: 6. This CDR3 is 15 amino acids long.